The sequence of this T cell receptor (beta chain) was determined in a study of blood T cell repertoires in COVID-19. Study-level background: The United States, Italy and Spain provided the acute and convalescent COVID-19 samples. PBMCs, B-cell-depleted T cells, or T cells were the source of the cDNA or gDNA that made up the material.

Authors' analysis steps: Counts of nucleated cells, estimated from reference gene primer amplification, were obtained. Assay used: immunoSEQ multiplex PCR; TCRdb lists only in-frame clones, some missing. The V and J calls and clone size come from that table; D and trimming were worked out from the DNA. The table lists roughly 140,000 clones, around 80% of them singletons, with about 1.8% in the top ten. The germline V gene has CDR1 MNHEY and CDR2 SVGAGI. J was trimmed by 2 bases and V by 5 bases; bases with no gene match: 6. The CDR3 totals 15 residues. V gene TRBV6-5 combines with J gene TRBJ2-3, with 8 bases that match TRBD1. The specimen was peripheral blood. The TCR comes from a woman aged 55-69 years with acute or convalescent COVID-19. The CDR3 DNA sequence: TGTGCCAGCAGTCAAAGACAGGGGACCACAGATACGCAGTATTTT. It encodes CASSQRQGTTDTQYF.